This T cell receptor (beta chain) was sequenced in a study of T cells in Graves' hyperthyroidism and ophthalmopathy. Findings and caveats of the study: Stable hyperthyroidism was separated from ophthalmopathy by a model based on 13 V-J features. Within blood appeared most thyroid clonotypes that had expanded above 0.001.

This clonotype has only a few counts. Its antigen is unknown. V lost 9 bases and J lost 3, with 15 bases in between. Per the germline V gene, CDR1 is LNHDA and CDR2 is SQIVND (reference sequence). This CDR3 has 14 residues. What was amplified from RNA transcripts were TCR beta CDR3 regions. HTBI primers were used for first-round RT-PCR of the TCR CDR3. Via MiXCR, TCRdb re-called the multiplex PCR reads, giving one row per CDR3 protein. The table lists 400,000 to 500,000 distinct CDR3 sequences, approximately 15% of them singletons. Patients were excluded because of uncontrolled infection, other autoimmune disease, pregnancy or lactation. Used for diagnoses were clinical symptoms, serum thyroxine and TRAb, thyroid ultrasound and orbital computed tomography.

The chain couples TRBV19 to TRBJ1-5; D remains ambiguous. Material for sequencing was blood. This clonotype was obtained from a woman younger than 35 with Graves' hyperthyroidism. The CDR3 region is CASQDFYSNQPQHF. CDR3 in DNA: TGTGCCAGCCAGGATTTTTACTCCAATCAGCCCCAGCATTTT. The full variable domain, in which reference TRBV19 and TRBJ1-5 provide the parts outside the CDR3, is DGGITQSPKYLFRKEGQNVTLSCEQNLNHDAMYWYRQDPGQGLRLIYYSQIVNDFQKGDIAEGYSVSREKKESFPLTVTSAQKNPTAFYLCASQDFYSNQPQHFGDGTRLSIL.